Here is one T cell receptor (beta chain) with its context. This clone's antigen is unknown. Base qualities are not provided; no much larger clone lies one nucleotide away. A distance of 11 bases separates the germline ends of V and J, which lose 5 bases and 7 bases respectively. Taken from cysteine to phenylalanine, the CDR3 has 12 residues. Left in the record is the CDR3 DNA by itself, 36 bases read in frame from the first base. The CDR1 and CDR2 encoded by the germline V gene are MDHEN and SYDVKM. The data are from a study of shared clonotypes between healthy human individuals (dated by TCRdb to the early 2020s). As for the study more broadly: Three men and a couple of women, aged 18 to 49 years, made up the cohort. To estimate repertoire size and how much clonotypes are shared between individuals, the study performed deep sequencing of blood TCR repertoires from a few healthy adults. Different laboratories and diverse techniques were used to prepare libraries and sequence TCR repertoires, to increase sequencing depth and limit assay-specific biases. For each donor, CD4 naive and CD4 memory were each run on three plates, CD8 naive on two plates, and CD8 memory on one plate. Leukapheresis yielded between about 0.8 and 9.5 billion PBMCs per donor. Broad study findings and their caveats: Sampling was restricted to blood, and TCR repertoires in tissue are likely to differ from TCR repertoires in blood. Naive subsets generally had larger estimated clonotype richness than memory subsets. About 5% of naive CD4, 3.5% of naive CD8, around 2.3% of memory CD4, and 0.4% of memory CD8 clonotypes were shared across a few donors. Pairwise subsampling indicated that sequencing depth was expected to affect the degree of clonotype sharing among donors. Compared with non-shared clonotypes, clonotypes shared by all four sorted-subset donors had higher generation probabilities. Because the study included only a small number of donors, the genetic and exposure-history diversity represented was limited. Incomplete sequencing was indicated by rarefaction of sorted-subset datasets, despite the large sequencing depth.

Using the deep immunoSEQ assay, TCR CDR3 regions were amplified from genomic DNA by multiplex PCR. Extracted genomic DNA from each cell subset was spread evenly across all wells of several immunoSEQ 96-well plates, with each plate serving as a replicate. For sorted subsets, each replicate PCR was loaded with 200 ng genomic DNA, equivalent to about 30,000 T cell genomes. The purified libraries were quantified using a Qubit 3.0 fluorometer, sized with a Bioanalyzer 2100, and then quantified again using the KAPA Library Quantification kit. Each immunoSEQ 96-well plate was sequenced on its own single-read 150-cycle Illumina NextSeq 550 flow cell. From the authors' description of their analysis: The immunoSEQ output contained only junctional sequences without quality scores, so filtering could not match that applied to full-length reads. Sequences were annotated with PyIR, a Python wrapper for IgBLAST v1.9, using IMGT germline references to assign V/J genes and CDR3. Reads with weak V/J assignments (E-value above 1e-6), missing CDR3, stop codons, out-of-frame junctions, or ambiguous translated residues were removed. V3J clonotypes were defined by identical inferred V gene, J gene, and CDR3 amino acid sequence. The percentage overlap between two repertoires was calculated by dividing the number of shared unique clonotypes by the size of the smaller repertoire. Richness of each repertoire was evaluated using RTK rarefaction, the Chao1 estimator, and Recon v2.1 estimates of unobserved clonotypes. For all TCRbeta clonotypes obtained by the gDNA method from a few donors, generation probabilities were computed with OLGA. The source is immuneACCESS, and TCRdb retained only in-frame sequences with V and J called. Part of the clones is not carried over; for the studies checked, unresolved V genes explain less than half of this, and the remainder is unexplained. V and J calls and clone size are given by that table; D and trimming were obtained from the DNA. The sample yields 1,500,000 or so clones; around 97% were counted once. Roughly 1.2% of the sample rests with the top ten.

Donors were healthy HIV-negative adults with no recently reported acute infections or vaccinations. Every donor was a Caucasian adult living in Nashville, Tennessee, USA. CD4+ T cells were enriched through magnetic negative selection, after which naive cells were positively selected on CD45RA and the remaining negative fraction served as the memory subset. After blood collection by leukapheresis, PBMCs were isolated using Ficoll-Histopaque density gradient centrifugation and then cryopreserved in the vapor phase of liquid nitrogen. Analytical flow cytometry was used to check the purity and quantity of every magnetically sorted T cell population. Each sorted fraction had its genomic DNA isolated and then quantified by UV absorbance on a Nanodrop 2000c.

The chain uses TRBV28 and TRBJ1-1; the D gene is not confidently resolved. The source of this sequence is a man aged 25 to 45 in good health. Sequencing input: naive CD4+ T cells sorted from blood. This specimen's cell subset or site label, interpreted: CD45RA+ positively selected. The CDR3 sequence is CASSISPGEAFF. In nucleotides, the sequence is TGTGCCAGCAGTATATCCCCAGGTGAAGCTTTCTTT.